This TCR beta chain came from a study of beta chain features in type 1 diabetes. For the study at large: When patients were set against healthy donors, age, gender and cell yields were similar. Sorted cells, 90 million to 130 million in number, were examined across all samples.

Regarding the study as a whole: All four CD4+ subsets from Type 1 diabetes patients carried moderately but significantly shorter TCRB CDR3s. Patients showed naive, central memory and Treg TCRB repertoires that appeared more similar than those of healthy donors.

With regard to this clone: Its antigen is unidentified.

TCRB transcripts that were expressed got sequenced, as all of the isolated RNA had been reverse transcribed. Here immunoSEQ multiplex PCR was the method, and the copy in TCRdb shows in-frame clones only, minus some. This table has a few hundred thousand clones, about a sixth appearing once. CD4+ naive, central memory, regulatory and stem cell-like memory cells were sorted via CD45RO/CCR7/CD25/CD127/CD95/CD27. Sequenced input: naive CD4+ T cells from blood. This receptor was identified in a man younger than 40 with type 1 diabetes.

The CDR3 here is CASSVGLVSGNEQFF. The CDR3, as DNA: TGTGCCAGCAGCGTAGGATTGGTCTCCGGCAATGAGCAGTTCTTC. The chain joins TRBV9 to TRBJ2-1; D remains ambiguous. This CDR3 contains 15 residues. Germline CDR1 is SGDLS and CDR2 is YYNGEE. The V end lost 0 bases, the J end lost 6 bases, and 13 bases lay between the germline ends.